The T cell receptor beta chain described here comes from a study of shared clonotypes between healthy human individuals. Germline V gene lookup returns CDR1 MRHNA and CDR2 SNTAGT. This CDR3 is built from 15 residues. The trim removed 6 bases at V and 6 bases at J, leaving 11 bases unmatched. Study conclusions and caveats: In this cohort, only blood was sampled, and tissue repertoires likely differ.

As to this clone: Its antigen is undetermined.

Profiling relied on immunoSEQ multiplex PCR, and the TCRdb table lists in-frame clones only, not all of them. The table has roughly 1,500,000 clones, about 98% seen once; the top ten hold about 0.45%. The source of this sequence is a man between 25 and 39 years old in good health. The sequenced sample was naive CD4+ T cells sorted from blood. Subset specified: CD45RA+ positively selected. V usage is TRBV6-4 and J usage is TRBJ2-1, with 7 nucleotides matching TRBD2. Here the CDR3 DNA reads TGTGCCAGCAGCCCTCTAGCGGAGCGAATCAATGAGCAGTTCTTC. Encoded protein: CASSPLAERINEQFF.